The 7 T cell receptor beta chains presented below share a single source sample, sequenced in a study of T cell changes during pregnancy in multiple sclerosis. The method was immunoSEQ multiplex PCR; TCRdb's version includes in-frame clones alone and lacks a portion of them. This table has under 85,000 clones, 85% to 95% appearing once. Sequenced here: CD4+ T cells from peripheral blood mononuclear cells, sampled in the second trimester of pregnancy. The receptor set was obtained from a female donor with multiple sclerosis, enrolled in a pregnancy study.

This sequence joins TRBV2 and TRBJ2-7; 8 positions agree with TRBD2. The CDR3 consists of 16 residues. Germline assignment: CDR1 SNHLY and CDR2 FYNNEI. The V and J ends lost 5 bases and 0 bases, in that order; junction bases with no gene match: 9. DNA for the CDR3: TGTGCCAGCAGTACCCCATTAGCGGGGAGCTCCTACGAGCAGTACTTC. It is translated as CASSTPLAGSSYEQYF.

The CDR3 loop is CSVGGRTANYEQYF. The CDR3 DNA is TGCAGCGTTGGGGGGAGGACTGCGAACTACGAGCAGTACTTC. The V and J genes are TRBV29-1 and TRBJ2-7; TRBD2 might be the D (6 bases). CDR1 is SQVTM, CDR2 ANQGSEA, per germline. The CDR3 is 14 residues long. The V end was cut by 4 bases, the J end by 3 bases, with 16 bases between.

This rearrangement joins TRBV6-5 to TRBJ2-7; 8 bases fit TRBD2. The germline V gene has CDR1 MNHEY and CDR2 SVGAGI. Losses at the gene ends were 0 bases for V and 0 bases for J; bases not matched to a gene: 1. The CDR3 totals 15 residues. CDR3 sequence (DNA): TGTGCCAGCAGTTACTCTAGCGGGAACTCCTACGAGCAGTACTTC. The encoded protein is CASSYSSGNSYEQYF.

The CDR3 DNA is TGTGCCAGCGGGTTTTGGGCTAGCGGACAAGAGACCCAGTACTTC. Translating gives CASGFWASGQETQYF. The chain carries TRBV27 and TRBJ2-5; TRBD2 agrees at 7 bases. Trimming took 8 bases from V and 2 from J; bases not matched to a gene: 11. This CDR3 is 15 amino acids long. The V gene's germline CDR1 is MNHEY and CDR2 SMNVEV (reference sequence).

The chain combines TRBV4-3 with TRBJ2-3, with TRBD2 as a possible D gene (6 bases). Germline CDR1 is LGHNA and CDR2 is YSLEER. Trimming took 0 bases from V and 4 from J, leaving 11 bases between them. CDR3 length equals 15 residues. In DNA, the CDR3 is TGCGCCAGCAGCCAAGACCTGACGGGGGCAGATACGCAGTATTTT. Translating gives CASSQDLTGADTQYF.

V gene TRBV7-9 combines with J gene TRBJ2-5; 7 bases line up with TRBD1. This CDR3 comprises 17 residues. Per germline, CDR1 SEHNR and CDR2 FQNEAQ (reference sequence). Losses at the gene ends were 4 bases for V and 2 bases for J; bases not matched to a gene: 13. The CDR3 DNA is TGTGCCAGCAGCTCTCTAAGTATATGGACAGGACAAGAGACCCAGTACTTC. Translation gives CASSSLSIWTGQETQYF. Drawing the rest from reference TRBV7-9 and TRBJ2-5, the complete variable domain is DTGVSQNPRHKITKRGQNVTFRCDPISEHNRLYWYRQTLGQGPEFLTYFQNEAQLEKSRLLSDRFSAERPKGSFSTLEIQRTEQGDSAMYLCASSSLSIWTGQETQYFGPGTRLLVL.

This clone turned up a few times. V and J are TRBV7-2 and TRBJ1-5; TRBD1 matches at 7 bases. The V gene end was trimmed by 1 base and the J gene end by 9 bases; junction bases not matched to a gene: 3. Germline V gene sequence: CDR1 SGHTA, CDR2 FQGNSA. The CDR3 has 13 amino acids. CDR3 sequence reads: CASSLGQGRPQHF. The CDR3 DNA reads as TGTGCCAGCAGCTTAGGACAGGGAAGGCCCCAGCATTTT.